What follows is one T cell receptor (beta chain) and its context. The data were taken from a study of control samples from healthy donors and cancer patients. V lost 4 bases to trimming and J lost 0 bases, with 12 bases between them. Germline lookup yields CDR1 LGHDT and CDR2 YNNKEL (reference sequence). The CDR3 sequence is 15 residues long. TCRdb's table, derived via immunoSEQ multiplex PCR, lists solely in-frame clones and lacks some. The repertoire holds just under 60,000 clones, with 92% as singletons. The TCR sequence derives from a man in his forties with colorectal cancer. The chain has TRBV3-1 (or the pseudogene TRBV3-2) and TRBJ1-1; D is uncertain. Material for sequencing was PBMCs. The CDR3 loop is CASSRLGRVNTEAFF. In DNA form, the CDR3 reads TGTGCCAGCAGCCGACTAGGGAGAGTGAACACTGAAGCTTTCTTT.